This T cell receptor (beta chain) was sequenced for a study of spatial heterogeneity in lung cancer. The sample holds a few counts of this clonotype. Sample time point: sample taken at primary tumor resection. Tumor, nontumor lung or frozen PBMC supplied whole RNA, sequenced without sorting. From germline, CDR1 is SGHRS and CDR2 YFSETQ. With 1 base removed from V and 5 bases from J, the gap between germline ends came to 18 bases. This CDR3 region has 16 residues. From the 5' RACE reads, TCRdb called clonotypes with MiXCR, one entry per CDR3 protein. The sample contains approximately 90,000 distinct CDR3 sequences, approximately 8.6% of which appear only once.

Sample: PBMCs, taken at surgery. The clonotype originates from a male donor with early-stage non-small cell lung cancer. This rearrangement joins TRBV5-1 to TRBJ2-5; D may be TRBD2 (6 bases). The CDR3 nucleotides are TGCGCCAGCAGCTTGCCAACGCAGGGAGGTTTTGAGACCCAGTACTTC. Its translation is CASSLPTQGGFETQYF.